This passage covers 29 T cell receptor beta chains from one sample sequenced in a study of T cells in Graves' hyperthyroidism and ophthalmopathy. Amplified TCR beta CDR3 regions came from RNA transcripts. In the first-round RT-PCR of the TCR CDR3, the HTBI primer set was used. TCRdb re-analysed the multiplex PCR reads in MiXCR, keeping a single row per CDR3 protein. The data hold about 160,000 distinct CDR3 sequences, with approximately 9% observed a single time. The sequenced material came from blood. The source of these receptors is a woman aged 18-29 years with Graves' hyperthyroidism that later progressed to Graves' ophthalmopathy.

This clonotype was seen a handful of times. This chain uses TRBV19 with TRBJ1-5, with D tentatively TRBD1 (6 bases). CDR3 length: 13 amino acids. Per the germline V gene, CDR1 is LNHDA and CDR2 is SQIVND (reference sequence). Trimming took off 4 bases at V and 5 bases at J, with 9 bases between the two ends. CDR3 region: CASSKDRDQPQHF. In DNA form, the CDR3 reads TGTGCCAGTAGTAAGGACAGAGATCAGCCCCAGCATTTT.

This clonotype was seen ten or more times. The V gene is TRBV9, the J gene TRBJ2-2; TRBD2 agrees at 12 bases. This CDR3 is 16 amino acids long. After removal of 4 bases from V and 3 bases from J, the junction contained 4 bases not matched to a gene. The germline CDR1 and CDR2 sequences are SGDLS and YYNGEE. The chain's CDR3 is CASSTRLAGDTGELFF. As DNA, the CDR3 is TGTGCCAGCAGCACAAGACTAGCGGGGGACACCGGGGAGCTGTTTTTT.

This clonotype appeared many times. The genes are TRBV19 and TRBJ1-5; 12 nucleotides agree with TRBD1. In germline, CDR1 is LNHDA, CDR2 SQIVND (reference sequence). Trimming cost V 3 bases and J 6 bases; bases outside gene matches: 3. The CDR3 runs 15 residues. This CDR3 is CASSMGTGGFQPQHF. CDR3 bases: TGTGCCAGTAGTATGGGGACAGGGGGCTTTCAGCCCCAGCATTTT.

This clonotype was recorded many times. V is TRBV24-1 and J is TRBJ2-6, with D perhaps given as TRBD1 or TRBD2 (5 bases each). The CDR3 sequence is 16 residues long. The V gene's germline CDR1 is KGHDR and CDR2 SFDVKD. Trimming removed 5 bases at V and 3 bases at J, with 13 bases between. The DNA for the CDR3 is TGTGCCACCAGTGCCGCAGAGGGGTTTGGGGCCAACGTCCTGACTTTC. It codes for CATSAAEGFGANVLTF.

This clonotype was detected many times. The rearrangement links TRBV6-1 to TRBJ2-3, with 10 nucleotides matching TRBD2. Germline V gives CDR1 MNHNS, CDR2 SASEGT. The ends lost 5 bases at V and 1 base at J; junction bases unmatched: 9. The CDR3 runs 17 residues. DNA of the CDR3: TGTGCCAGCAGTTCCAGTGCTAGCGGGAGAGGCACAGATACGCAGTATTTT. Protein: CASSSSASGRGTDTQYF.

This chain joins TRBV2 and TRBJ2-7; 9 nucleotides align to TRBD1. V trimming: 6 bases; J trimming: 0 bases; junction bases outside the gene matches: 6. The CDR3 length is 15 residues. Germline CDR1 and CDR2: SNHLY and FYNNEI. Here the CDR3 reads CASSHRGPPSYEQYF. CDR3 DNA sequence: TGTGCCAGCAGCCACAGGGGGCCCCCCTCCTACGAGCAGTACTTC.

This clonotype occurred many times. The chain combines TRBV7-8 with TRBJ2-3; D not certain. Trimming stripped 5 bases from V and 0 bases from J, with 9 bases between. The V gene's germline CDR1 is SGHVS and CDR2 FQNEAQ. The length of the CDR3 is 14 residues. The CDR3: CASSQFRSTDTQYF. CDR3 nucleotides: TGTGCCAGCAGCCAATTCCGGAGCACAGATACGCAGTATTTT.

This clonotype was detected only a few times. The chain uses TRBV27 and TRBJ2-7; TRBD2 matches 11 bases. J gave up 2 bases and V 6 bases, and 6 bases lay outside the gene matches. This CDR3 region has 15 residues. Germline CDR1 and CDR2: MNHEY and SMNVEV (reference sequence). The CDR3 spells CASRLLAGGPYEQYF. The CDR3 DNA is TGTGCCAGCAGACTCCTAGCGGGAGGACCCTACGAGCAGTACTTC.

This clonotype has ten or more counts. This chain uses TRBV20-1 with TRBJ2-7; TRBD2 aligns across 9 bases. The CDR3 covers 15 residues. Per the germline V gene, CDR1 is DFQATT and CDR2 is SNEGSKA (reference sequence). V shed 7 bases, J shed 4 bases, and the junction held 14 bases outside the gene matches. The CDR3, as DNA: TGCAGTGGTTCCCGCGGGAGGGCCGGGCAATACGAGCAGTACTTC. Residues: CSGSRGRAGQYEQYF.

This clonotype was seen repeatedly, ten times or more. This rearrangement joins TRBV2 to TRBJ1-6; 9 bases are a match to TRBD1. CDR1 and CDR2 (germline): SNHLY, FYNNEI. V lost 6 bases and J lost 9; bases outside the gene matches: 9. The CDR3 is 15 residues long. CDR3 protein: CASRNRDREASPLHF. The CDR3 bases are TGTGCCAGCAGAAATAGGGACAGGGAGGCTTCACCCCTCCACTTT.

This clonotype was observed many times. This chain joins TRBV24-1 and TRBJ2-5; tentative D call: TRBD2 (7 bases). The CDR3 extends over 14 amino acids. V dropped 1 base and J dropped 4 bases, with 9 bases sitting between them. Germline V CDR1 and CDR2: KGHDR, SFDVKD. This CDR3 reads CATSDFGGPETQYF. CDR3 bases: TGTGCCACCAGTGATTTCGGGGGGCCAGAGACCCAGTACTTC.

This clonotype has ten or more counts. The V call is TRBV28, the J call TRBJ2-6; D is perhaps TRBD2 (6 bases). Germline CDR1 reads MDHEN; CDR2 reads SYDVKM. Trimming pared 5 bases from V and 0 bases from J, leaving 20 bases between. The CDR3 totals 19 residues. CDR3: CASSTLSGTESSGANVLTF. Written as DNA, the CDR3 is TGTGCCAGCAGTACACTTTCCGGGACTGAGAGCTCTGGGGCCAACGTCCTGACTTTC.

Many counts were recorded for this clonotype. The CDR3 bases are TGTGCCAGCAGACTAGTTAAGGGCTTGAACACTGAAGCTTTCTTT. Translating gives CASRLVKGLNTEAFF. The gene calls are TRBV28 and TRBJ1-1; the D is unclear. The CDR3 runs 15 residues. Trimming cost V 6 bases and J 0 bases, with 14 bases left between them. The germline CDR1 and CDR2 sequences are MDHEN and SYDVKM. The whole variable domain, filled in from reference TRBV28 and TRBJ1-1, reads DVKVTQSSRYLVKRTGEKVFLECVQDMDHENMFWYRQDPGLGLRLIYFSYDVKMKEKGDIPEGYSVSREKKERFSLILESASTNQTSMYLCASRLVKGLNTEAFFGQGTRLTVV.

This clonotype was counted many times. CDR3 sequence (DNA): TGTGCCAGCAGTTTGGCCGGCGGAGCTTTCTTT. This sequence encodes CASSLAGGAFF. The J gene is TRBJ1-1, the V gene TRBV28; D is unclear. Germline CDR1 MDHEN, CDR2 SYDVKM. The CDR3 totals 11 residues. V shed 3 bases and J shed 10 bases, with 9 bases lying between them.

A single count supports this clonotype. This rearrangement joins TRBV19 to TRBJ1-4; D perhaps matches TRBD1 (6 bases). There are 15 residues in the CDR3. Trimming removed 5 bases at V and 0 bases at J, with 10 bases between. In germline, CDR1 is LNHDA, CDR2 SQIVND (reference sequence). The CDR3 reads CASSAGAATNEKLFF. CDR3 DNA: TGTGCCAGTAGTGCAGGGGCAGCAACTAATGAAAAACTGTTTTTT.

This clonotype showed up just a few times. The rearrangement links TRBV20-1 to TRBJ2-3; 10 bases match TRBD2. This CDR3 has 16 residues. Germline V gene sequence: CDR1 DFQATT, CDR2 SNEGSKA (reference sequence). After removal of 1 base from V and 5 bases from J, the junction contained 9 bases not matched to a gene. The CDR3 DNA is TGCAGTGCTAGAGGCGTCCGGACTAGCGGCAGAGATACGCAGTATTTT. Its translation is CSARGVRTSGRDTQYF.

The sample holds many counts of this clonotype. The chain recombines TRBV18 with TRBJ1-2; D might be TRBD1 (5 bases). Trimming shortened V by 0 bases and J by 3 bases, and 5 bases separated the two germline ends. Per germline, CDR1 KGHSH and CDR2 LQKENI. The CDR3 consists of 13 residues. CDR3 sequence: CASSPPTDYGYTF. CDR3 DNA: TGTGCCAGCTCACCACCGACAGACTATGGCTACACCTTC.

This clonotype was detected many times. This chain uses TRBV28 with TRBJ2-3, with a possible D match to TRBD2 (6 bases). The CDR3 runs 14 residues. V lost 5 bases and J 0 bases, leaving 9 bases between the germline ends. Per the germline V gene, CDR1 is MDHEN and CDR2 is SYDVKM. CDR3 nucleotides: TGTGCCAGCAGTCGCCGGGGGAGCACAGATACGCAGTATTTT. Translated, it gives CASSRRGSTDTQYF.

This clonotype showed up many times. The chain joins TRBV29-1 to TRBJ2-2; a weak D match, TRBD1 (6 bases). The CDR3 is 14 amino acids. The germline V gene has CDR1 SQVTM and CDR2 ANQGSEA. Trimming took off 7 bases at V and 1 base at J, with 13 bases between the two ends. The CDR3 is CSAEPDRNTGELFF. The CDR3, as DNA: TGCAGCGCAGAACCGGACAGGAACACCGGGGAGCTGTTTTTT.

This clonotype has a count of ten or more. This chain uses TRBV28 with TRBJ1-2; D ambiguous. V lost 1 base and J 3 bases, leaving 6 bases between the germline ends. Germline CDR1 is MDHEN and CDR2 is SYDVKM. The CDR3 consists of 13 residues. The CDR3 DNA reads TGTGCCAGCAGTTTATCCGGGCACTATGGCTACACCTTC. It translates to CASSLSGHYGYTF.

The chain has TRBV19 and TRBJ2-2; D may be TRBD2 (6 bases). The germline V gene encodes CDR1 LNHDA and CDR2 SQIVND (reference sequence). The CDR3 has 14 residues. V lost 7 bases and J lost 4, with 13 bases in between. Here the CDR3 reads CASKARGTTGELFF. The CDR3 DNA sequence: TGTGCCAGTAAGGCACGGGGGACCACCGGGGAGCTGTTTTTT. The full variable domain, with the rest looked up from reference TRBV19 and TRBJ2-2, is DGGITQSPKYLFRKEGQNVTLSCEQNLNHDAMYWYRQDPGQGLRLIYYSQIVNDFQKGDIAEGYSVSREKKESFPLTVTSAQKNPTAFYLCASKARGTTGELFFGEGSRLTVL.

Many counts were recorded for this clonotype. The V call is TRBV6-1, the J call TRBJ2-2, with a tentative D call TRBD2 (6 bases). V lost 8 bases, J lost 0 bases, and 22 bases lay in between. Germline CDR1 and CDR2: MNHNS and SASEGT. The CDR3 length is 18 residues. CDR3: CASARSGLMYANTGELFF. The DNA of the CDR3 is TGTGCCAGCGCCCGCTCGGGACTCATGTACGCGAACACCGGGGAGCTGTTTTTT.

The chain has TRBV4-2 and TRBJ2-2, with TRBD2 matching over 12 bases. The germline CDR1 and CDR2 sequences are LGHNA and YNFKEQ. V dropped 1 base and J dropped 3; count of bases not matched to a gene: 9. This CDR3 region has 19 residues. The CDR3 spells CASSQGTGLAGTDTGELFF. CDR3 nucleotides: TGTGCCAGCAGCCAAGGGACGGGACTAGCGGGCACCGACACCGGGGAGCTGTTTTTT.

In this sample, this clonotype turned up many times. The chain couples TRBV19 to TRBJ1-5; 7 nucleotides agree with TRBD1. Trimming cost V 0 bases and J 6 bases; bases outside gene matches: 2. The CDR3 spans 14 residues. Germline V gene sequence: CDR1 LNHDA, CDR2 SQIVND (reference sequence). The CDR3 sequence: CASSIEAGGQPQHF. The CDR3 nucleotides read TGTGCCAGTAGTATAGAGGCAGGGGGTCAGCCCCAGCATTTT.

This clonotype occurred many times. This chain uses TRBV7-9 with TRBJ1-2; D is undetermined. The length of the CDR3 is 12 residues. Per the germline V gene, CDR1 is SEHNR and CDR2 is FQNEAQ (reference sequence). With 4 bases removed from V and 8 bases from J, the gap between germline ends came to 11 bases. In DNA, the CDR3 is TGTGCCAGCAGCTCGGACTATGGCGGCTACACCTTC. This sequence encodes CASSSDYGGYTF.

This clonotype was counted ten times or more. The V gene is TRBV3-1, the J gene TRBJ1-3; TRBD1 agrees at 7 bases. This CDR3 region has 16 residues. Germline V gene sequence: CDR1 LGHDT, CDR2 YNNKEL (reference sequence). The ends lost 2 bases at V and 0 bases at J; junction bases unmatched: 4. The CDR3 DNA sequence: TGTGCCAGCAGCCAACCGGGACAGAGCTCTGGAAACACCATATATTTT. Its translation is CASSQPGQSSGNTIYF.

At least ten counts were recorded for this clonotype. The chain couples TRBV18 to TRBJ2-5; a weak D match, TRBD1 (6 bases). CDR3 size: 14 residues. V shed 0 bases and J shed 3 bases, with 8 bases lying between them. Germline values: CDR1 KGHSH, CDR2 LQKENI. CDR3 sequence: CASSPPGTKETQYF. The CDR3 DNA follows: TGTGCCAGCTCACCACCGGGGACAAAAGAGACCCAGTACTTC.

This clonotype appeared many times. CDR3 loop: CAWSVSGRLYGYTF. The CDR3 DNA sequence: TGTGCCTGGAGTGTGTCAGGGAGGCTCTATGGCTACACCTTC. This chain uses TRBV30 with TRBJ1-2; possible D gene TRBD1, 5 bases. This CDR3 comprises 14 residues. From germline, CDR1 is GTSNPN and CDR2 SVGIG (reference sequence). V lost 0 bases and J 4 bases, leaving 12 bases between the germline ends.

This clonotype was detected a few times. The CDR3 DNA follows: TGTGCCAGCAGCTTGGCGGGAGACAGAGGGTTCTTC. Protein sequence: CASSLAGDRGFF. V and J are TRBV5-5 and TRBJ2-1; a weak D match, TRBD2 (6 bases). The germline V gene has CDR1 SGHKS and CDR2 YYEKEE (reference sequence). V was clipped by 0 bases and J by 15 bases, with 13 bases between them. The CDR3 has 12 amino acids.